This T cell receptor beta chain is drawn from a study of shared clonotypes between healthy human individuals. Study summary: CD8 memory received one plate per donor, CD8 naive two, CD4 memory three and CD4 naive three. Study-level findings and limits: Only a few donors were included, so the genetic and exposure-history diversity represented was limited.

The repertoire was sequenced with immunoSEQ multiplex PCR; TCRdb's copy has only in-frame clones and lacks some. Among 950,000 to 1,300,000 clones listed, 60% to 80% were seen once. The germline gives CDR1 SQVTM, CDR2 ANQGSEA. The CDR3 contains 12 residues. V lost 4 bases and J 5 bases, leaving 8 bases between the germline ends. In this sample, this clone turned up once. Its antigen is unidentified. This sample includes further DNA sequences coding for the same CDR3. The rearrangement uses TRBV29-1 and TRBJ2-2, with D perhaps TRBD2 (5 bases). The sequence was obtained from a man aged 18 to 30 in good health. What was sequenced was memory CD4+ T cells sorted from blood. Subset: CD45RA-negative fraction. Here the CDR3 reads CSVGWTTGELFF. CDR3 sequence (DNA): TGCAGCGTTGGGTGGACTACCGGGGAGCTGTTTTTT.